Following are 11 T cell receptor beta chains from one sample sequenced in a study of sequential checkpoint blockade in melanoma. The table came from immunoSEQ multiplex PCR; TCRdb's copy has only in-frame clones and leaves some out. The data show roughly 30,000 clones, 86% seen once. As to treatment: randomized to nivolumab then ipilimumab (arm A) or the reverse (arm B). The source was CD8+ T cells sorted from blood (inferred from file names), collected from a patient given nivolumab and ipilimumab in sequence. The receptors here all came from a human donor with melanoma.

V usage is TRBV10-3 and J usage is TRBJ1-2; the D is unclear. Germline-derived CDR1 and CDR2 are ENHRY and SYGVKD. Trimming took off 2 bases at V and 5 bases at J, with 3 bases between the two ends. The CDR3 consists of 11 residues. The CDR3 spells CAISEPYGYTF. The CDR3 DNA reads TGTGCCATCAGTGAGCCGTATGGCTACACCTTC.

This sequence joins TRBV7-8 and TRBJ2-1, with TRBD2 as a possible D gene (6 bases). V was cut by 5 bases and J by 4 bases, with 18 bases left in between. This CDR3 region has 16 residues. The germline gives CDR1 SGHVS, CDR2 FQNEAQ. In nucleotides, the CDR3 is TGTGCCAGCAGCCGCCGTCCCAGCGGGCAATACAATGAGCAGTTCTTC. Protein sequence: CASSRRPSGQYNEQFF. The whole variable domain, remainder taken from reference TRBV7-8 and TRBJ2-1, is GAGVSQSPRYKVAKRGQDVALRCDPISGHVSLFWYQQALGQGPEFLTYFQNEAQLDKSGLPSDRFFAERPEGSVSTLKIQRTQQEDSAVYLCASSRRPSGQYNEQFFGPGTRLTVL.

This sequence joins TRBV11-1 and TRBJ2-1, with D possibly matching TRBD2 (6 bases). The CDR3 totals 15 residues. V lost 2 bases and J lost 8, with 16 bases in between. In germline, CDR1 is SGHAT, CDR2 FQDESV (reference sequence). The CDR3: CASSLFQRTGDEQFF. The CDR3 DNA reads as TGTGCCAGCAGCTTATTCCAGCGGACGGGAGATGAGCAGTTCTTC.

The rearrangement joins TRBV28 to TRBJ1-1; D gene ambiguous. V was shortened by 7 bases and J by 3 bases, with 18 bases between the two germline ends. The CDR3 runs 15 residues. The germline gives CDR1 MDHEN, CDR2 SYDVKM. In nucleotides, the CDR3 is TGTGCCAGCATGAAGGGTTTAGAGGGTTACACTGAAGCTTTCTTT. Residues: CASMKGLEGYTEAFF.

This clone was recorded a few times. The gene calls are TRBV15 and TRBJ2-1; 12 bases match TRBD2. The V gene's germline CDR1 is LNHNV and CDR2 YYDKDF (reference sequence). The CDR3 totals 16 residues. The J segment lost 2 bases and the V segment lost 5 bases, leaving 4 bases of the junction unmatched. The CDR3 here is CATSGASGGAYNEQFF. DNA of the CDR3: TGTGCCACCAGCGGTGCTAGCGGGGGGGCCTACAATGAGCAGTTCTTC.

This chain joins TRBV18 and TRBJ2-7; no clear D gene. With 1 base removed from V and 2 bases from J, the gap between germline ends came to 12 bases. The germline gives CDR1 KGHSH, CDR2 LQKENI. The CDR3 sequence is 15 residues long. As DNA, the CDR3 is TGTGCCAGCTCACCACTCGAGGCCTCTGCCTACGAGCAGTACTTC. Translated, it gives CASSPLEASAYEQYF.

The CDR3 DNA follows: TGTGCCAGCAGTTACTCGTACAGGGGAGACACCGGGGAGCTGTTTTTT. Its protein product is CASSYSYRGDTGELFF. This sequence joins TRBV6-5 and TRBJ2-2; 7 bases are a match to TRBD1. The CDR3 runs 16 residues. Germline V gene data show CDR1 as MNHEY and CDR2 as SVGAGI. The V segment lost 0 bases and the J segment 3 bases; nucleotides outside the gene matches: 4.

The chain uses TRBV11-3 and TRBJ2-1; TRBD1 matches 12 bases. The CDR3 consists of 19 residues. Germline V gene sequence: CDR1 SGHNT, CDR2 YENEEA. The V gene end was trimmed by 4 bases and the J gene end by 5 bases; junction bases not matched to a gene: 15. The CDR3: CASSYSGTGGRLAHNEQFF. Here the CDR3 DNA reads TGTGCCAGCAGCTACTCCGGGACAGGGGGCCGCTTAGCCCACAATGAGCAGTTCTTC.

The rearrangement uses TRBV7-8 and TRBJ2-7; D gene uncertain. This CDR3 is 13 amino acids long. Germline V CDR1 and CDR2: SGHVS, FQNEAQ. Written as DNA, the CDR3 is TGTGCTTGCAGGCAAAAGCCGGCATACGAGCAGTACTTC. This translates into CACRQKPAYEQYF.

The chain couples TRBV7-9 to TRBJ1-1, with TRBD1 as a possible D gene (6 bases). Per the germline V gene, CDR1 is SEHNR and CDR2 is FQNEAQ (reference sequence). The CDR3 is 12 residues long. V lost 5 bases and J lost 8, with 12 bases in between. CDR3 residues: CASSPDSSEAFF. The DNA of the CDR3 is TGTGCCAGCAGCCCGGACAGCTCGGAAGCTTTCTTT.

The chain has TRBV27 and TRBJ1-5, with 8 bases fitting TRBD1. Germline V lookup: CDR1 MNHEY, CDR2 SMNVEV (reference sequence). CDR3 length: 14 residues. Germline trimming cut 4 bases from V and 6 bases from J; bases unmatched to any gene: 5. CDR3 region: CASSSRTGFQPQHF. The CDR3 DNA follows: TGTGCCAGCAGTTCTCGGACAGGGTTTCAGCCCCAGCATTTT.